The T cell receptor (beta chain) described here comes from a study of blood T cell repertoires in COVID-19. For the study at large: Samples representing acute and convalescent COVID-19 were sourced from the United States, Italy and Spain.

Data came from immunoSEQ multiplex PCR; TCRdb stores just in-frame clones and leaves some out. Of 110,000 to 150,000 clones listed, over 65% are singletons. Recruits, aged about 18 to 89 years, lived in 25 or so US areas. Recovery among Cohort 3 donors was established by two negative PCRs, clearance, or symptom resolution. This CDR3 is 13 amino acids long. Germline values: CDR1 MNHEY, CDR2 SVGAGI. V gave up 11 bases and J gave up 0 bases, with 11 bases separating them. Material: PBMCs or T cells enriched from blood (not recorded which). The TCR comes from a woman between 45 and 65 years old who had recovered from COVID-19. This chain connects TRBV6-5 to TRBJ1-5; D is perhaps TRBD1 (5 bases). The CDR3: CAGALDSNQPQHF. The CDR3 DNA reads as TGTGCCGGGGCCTTAGATAGCAATCAGCCCCAGCATTTT.